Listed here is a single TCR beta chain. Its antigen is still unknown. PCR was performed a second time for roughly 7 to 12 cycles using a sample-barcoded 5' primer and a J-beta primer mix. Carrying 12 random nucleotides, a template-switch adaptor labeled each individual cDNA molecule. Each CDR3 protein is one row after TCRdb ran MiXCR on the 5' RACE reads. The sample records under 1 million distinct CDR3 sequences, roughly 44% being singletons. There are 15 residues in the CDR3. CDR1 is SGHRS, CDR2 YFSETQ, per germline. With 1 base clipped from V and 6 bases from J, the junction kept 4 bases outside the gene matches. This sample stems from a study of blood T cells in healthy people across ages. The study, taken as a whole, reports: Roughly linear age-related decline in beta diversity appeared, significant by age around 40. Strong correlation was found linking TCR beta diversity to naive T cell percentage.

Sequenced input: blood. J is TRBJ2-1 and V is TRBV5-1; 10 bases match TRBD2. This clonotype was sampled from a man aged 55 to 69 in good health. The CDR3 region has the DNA TGCGCCAGCAGCTTGTTAGCTAGCGGGGGCAATGAGCAGTTCTTC. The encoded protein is CASSLLASGGNEQFF.